These 24 T cell receptor beta chains share one sample of origin, sequenced in a study of Graves' ophthalmopathy and Graves' hyperthyroidism (dated by TCRdb to 2016 to 2018). TCRdb lists the instrument as Illumina HiSeq 2000. TCR beta CDR3 regions were amplified from RNA transcripts for repertoire sequencing. The first round was an RT-PCR using HTBI primers with the Qiagen OneStep RT-PCR kit, and this first round was followed by a second-round multiplex PCR, then size selection and purification. In TCRdb, the public reads were trimmed at Q25 with fastp and aligned with MiXCR, with productive beta chains retained. Rows are unified per CDR3 protein, each entry keeping the most common DNA and genes. The table for this sample lists over a million distinct CDR3 sequences; roughly two fifths of them were counted only once. Approximately 12% of the sample is in the top ten clones. The specimen was peripheral blood or thyroid tissue (not recorded which). These receptors were collected from an adult man with Graves' hyperthyroidism.

This sequence joins TRBV5-1 and TRBJ1-6; D is undetermined. Trimming left V 0 bases short and J 7 bases short, with 8 bases between. Per germline, CDR1 SGHRS and CDR2 YFSETQ. The CDR3 runs to 14 residues. The CDR3 is CASSLAGENSPLHF. CDR3 DNA: TGCGCCAGCAGCTTGGCTGGGGAGAATTCACCCCTCCACTTT.

This rearrangement joins TRBV7-2 to TRBJ2-7; TRBD1 matches at 9 bases. V lost 5 bases to trimming and J lost 4 bases; unmatched junction nucleotides: 6. The CDR3 consists of 14 residues. Germline V lookup: CDR1 SGHTA, CDR2 FQGNSA. CDR3 amino acids: CASSRRTGEYEQYF. The CDR3 nucleotides are TGTGCCAGCAGCCGTCGGACAGGGGAATACGAGCAGTACTTC.

This clonotype was recorded a few times. The J gene is TRBJ2-7, the V gene TRBV4-3, with D unclear. Looked up from germline, CDR1 is LGHNA and CDR2 is YSLEER. The CDR3 is 14 amino acids. The V gene lost 0 bases and the J gene lost 4 bases, with 10 bases spanning the gap. This CDR3 is CASSQDIRKYEQYF. CDR3 DNA: TGCGCCAGCAGCCAAGATATCAGGAAGTACGAGCAGTACTTC.

This clonotype has at least ten counts. This chain uses TRBV4-1 with TRBJ2-5; D is possibly TRBD1 (5 bases). Germline V CDR1 and CDR2: MGHRA, YSYEKL. The CDR3 length is 16 residues. Trimming left V 1 base short and J 4 bases short, with 16 bases between. This CDR3 is CASSQASRVFGETQYF. The CDR3 DNA reads TGCGCCAGCAGCCAAGCATCCAGGGTATTCGGAGAGACCCAGTACTTC.

V and J are TRBV10-3 and TRBJ1-2; 8 bases fit TRBD1. This CDR3 has 15 amino acids. The germline CDR1 and CDR2 sequences are ENHRY and SYGVKD. Trimming removed 6 bases from V and 10 bases from J; junction bases left unmatched: 16. In DNA form, the CDR3 reads TGTGCCATCAGCGGGGCGGGCCAGGGGGCCAGTGACTACACCTTC. This codes for CAISGAGQGASDYTF.

This clonotype was observed a handful of times. The chain recombines TRBV10-2 with TRBJ2-7; D uncertain. There are 14 residues in the CDR3. Germline V gives CDR1 WSHSY, CDR2 SAAADI. V was clipped by 0 bases and J by 5 bases, with 11 bases between them. The CDR3 coding sequence is TGCGCCAGCAGTGAGTCGACCCTGGAAGACGAGCAGTACTTC. This translates into CASSESTLEDEQYF.

The table lists this clonotype with many counts. The V gene is TRBV24-1, the J gene TRBJ2-7; D not certain. Trimming took off 6 bases at V and 6 bases at J, with 11 bases between the two ends. The CDR3 length is 12 residues. Germline loops: CDR1 KGHDR, CDR2 SFDVKD. CDR3 amino acids: CATSKGFGEQYF. CDR3 DNA: TGTGCCACCAGTAAGGGTTTCGGCGAGCAGTACTTC.

The chain links TRBV10-3 to TRBJ2-5; 15 bases agree with TRBD2. Trimming cost V 10 bases and J 1 base; bases outside gene matches: 7. This CDR3 has 16 amino acids. Germline lookup yields CDR1 ENHRY and CDR2 SYGVKD. The CDR3 loop reads CASRLGLAGGQETQYF. The CDR3 DNA is TGTGCCAGCAGATTGGGACTAGCGGGAGGCCAAGAGACCCAGTACTTC.

Concerning this clonotype: The junction departs from germline at one end; a sequencing error may be responsible. This chain uses TRBV7-9 with TRBJ1-4, with 10 nucleotides matching TRBD1. CDR1 SEHNR and CDR2 FQNEAQ come from the germline V gene (reference sequence). The CDR3 covers 18 residues. The CDR3 sequence is CASSQDLDRGKTNEKLFF. The CDR3 DNA follows: TGCGCCAGCAGCCAAGATTTGGACAGGGGGAAGACTAATGAAAAACTGTTTTTT.

This clonotype was seen more than once but under ten times. This chain links TRBV10-3 with TRBJ1-1; no firm D call. Per germline, CDR1 ENHRY and CDR2 SYGVKD. V was pared by 0 bases and J by 1 base, with 6 bases between. There are 14 residues in the CDR3. The CDR3 is CAISESLGNTEAFF. The CDR3 coding sequence is TGTGCCATCAGTGAGTCGTTGGGGAACACTGAAGCTTTCTTT.

This clonotype was seen many times. This chain joins TRBV29-1 and TRBJ2-7; 7 bases are shared with TRBD1. CDR1 SQVTM and CDR2 ANQGSEA come from the germline V gene. This CDR3 contains 16 residues. V lost 7 bases, J lost 4 bases, and 19 bases stayed unmatched. This chain's CDR3 is CSASTLPGTEIYEQYF. The CDR3 DNA sequence: TGCAGCGCATCCACTTTACCCGGGACAGAGATATACGAGCAGTACTTC.

At least ten counts were recorded for this clonotype. V and J are TRBV7-2 and TRBJ2-7, with D possibly TRBD2 on 5 matching bases. This CDR3 contains 15 residues. Germline CDR1 is SGHTA and CDR2 is FQGNSA. The V end was cut by 6 bases, the J end by 3 bases, with 18 bases between. This CDR3 reads CASSPWGAYVYEQYF. The CDR3, as DNA: TGTGCCAGCAGTCCCTGGGGAGCGTATGTCTACGAGCAGTACTTC.

As for this clonotype: Given a much more abundant clone one base away, this may be a read error. The chain employs TRBV20-1 and TRBJ2-7; the match to TRBD1 covers 8 bases. The germline gives CDR1 DFQATT, CDR2 SNEGSKA (reference sequence). CDR3 length: 13 amino acids. The CDR3 sequence is CRGQDQTTYEQYF. DNA for the CDR3: TGCAGGGGACAGGACCAGACAACCTACGAGCAGTACTTC.

Many counts were recorded for this clonotype. V gene TRBV7-2 combines with J gene TRBJ2-5; D not certain. The germline V gene has CDR1 SGHTA and CDR2 FQGNSA. Trimming removed 5 bases at V and 2 bases at J, with 12 bases between. CDR3 length equals 14 residues. CDR3 in DNA: TGTGCCAGCAGCCCCGCCCCAGCGCAAGAGACCCAGTACTTC. It specifies CASSPAPAQETQYF.

Many counts were recorded for this clonotype. One end of the junction varies from germline; a read error may be responsible. This rearrangement joins TRBV4-1 to TRBJ1-1; D gene unclear. Germline-derived CDR1 and CDR2 are MGHRA and YSYEKL. The CDR3 runs 14 residues. Here the CDR3 DNA reads TGTGCCAGCAGCCAAGTTTCCTTGAACACTGAAGCTTTCTTT. Protein sequence: CASSQVSLNTEAFF.

Many counts were recorded for this clonotype. The gene calls are TRBV7-9 and TRBJ1-1, with D unclear. The CDR3 has 13 amino acids. The germline gives CDR1 SEHNR, CDR2 FQNEAQ (reference sequence). The CDR3 DNA reads as TGTGCGAGCGAGCGGCGGGAGGCCACTGAAGCTTTCTTT. Protein: CASERREATEAFF.

With regard to this clonotype: A much larger clone differs by one base, so this may be a read error. The chain combines TRBV29-1 with TRBJ2-7, with D uncertain. Germline lookup yields CDR1 SQVTM and CDR2 ANQGSEA. Trimming shortened V by 4 bases and J by 0 bases, and 7 bases separated the two germline ends. This CDR3 comprises 12 residues. CDR3 DNA: TGCAGCGTTGTGGGCAGCTCCTACGAGCAGTACTTC. Its translation: CSVVGSSYEQYF.

Comment on this clonotype: A single base separates this from a much larger clone, so it may be a read error. CDR3 nucleotide sequence: TGTGCCAGCAGCAGCGGGGGGGGGCTTAAGTACTTC. This sequence encodes CASSSGGGLKYF. The V call is TRBV11-1, the J call TRBJ2-7, with 10 nucleotides matching TRBD2. V was pared by 5 bases and J by 11 bases, with 6 bases of the junction left unmatched. CDR3 length: 12 residues. Germline assignment: CDR1 SGHAT and CDR2 FQDESV (reference sequence).

This clonotype was seen repeatedly, ten times or more. The chain joins TRBV10-3 to TRBJ1-1; D possibly corresponds to TRBD1 (5 bases). Germline CDR1 is ENHRY and CDR2 is SYGVKD. V lost 2 bases to trimming and J lost 4 bases, with 14 bases between them. The CDR3 has 15 residues. The CDR3 bases are TGTGCCATCAGTGAGCCGGGGCCTCTGCCCACTGAAGCTTTCTTT. Translation: CAISEPGPLPTEAFF.

This clonotype appeared a few times. The gene calls are TRBV10-3 and TRBJ2-5, with 11 bases matching TRBD1. V trimming: 4 bases; J trimming: 2 bases; junction bases outside the gene matches: 3. CDR1 and CDR2 (germline): ENHRY, SYGVKD. The CDR3 contains 15 residues. DNA of the CDR3: TGTGCCATCAGTGGGGACAGGGGGGATCAAGAGACCCAGTACTTC. Translation gives CAISGDRGDQETQYF.

This clonotype was seen many times. J is TRBJ1-2 and V is TRBV7-9; maybe TRBD1 (5 bases). This CDR3 spans 14 amino acids. Germline lookup yields CDR1 SEHNR and CDR2 FQNEAQ (reference sequence). V shed 5 bases and J shed 3 bases, with 13 bases lying between them. This CDR3 is CASSPAPRDYGYTF. The CDR3 bases are TGTGCCAGCAGCCCGGCCCCCAGGGACTATGGCTACACCTTC. The entire variable domain, with the rest obtained from reference TRBV7-9 and TRBJ1-2, is as follows: DTGVSQNPRHKITKRGQNVTFRCDPISEHNRLYWYRQTLGQGPEFLTYFQNEAQLEKSRLLSDRFSAERPKGSFSTLEIQRTEQGDSAMYLCASSPAPRDYGYTFGSGTRLTVV.

This chain connects TRBV7-2 to TRBJ2-7; 10 bases map to TRBD2. The CDR3 is 16 amino acids. J lost 6 bases, V lost 5 bases, and 13 bases had no gene match. Germline V gene sequence: CDR1 SGHTA, CDR2 FQGNSA. CDR3 DNA sequence: TGTGCCAGCAGCCCAGAACTAGCGGGATACATACGCGAGCAGTACTTC. Amino acids: CASSPELAGYIREQYF.

Remarks on this clonotype: A clone one base away is much larger, so this may be a read error. The chain carries TRBV12-3 or TRBV12-4 and TRBJ1-5, with D possibly matching TRBD2 (6 bases). TRBJ2-3 matches the DNA end more closely, so the J call is doubtful. CDR3 size: 13 residues. In DNA form, the CDR3 reads TGTGCCAGCAGTTTATGGGGGGATCAGCCCCAGTATTTT. This sequence encodes CASSLWGDQPQYF.

This clonotype was counted between two and nine times. The J gene is TRBJ2-2, the V gene TRBV5-1; the match to TRBD2 covers 11 bases. Unmatched junction bases numbered 12, after V lost 4 bases and J lost 7 bases. Germline V gene sequence: CDR1 SGHRS, CDR2 YFSETQ. This CDR3 comprises 17 residues. The CDR3 sequence: CASSQPTSGGAGGELFF. The CDR3 DNA follows: TGCGCCAGCAGCCAACCTACTAGCGGGGGCGCGGGCGGGGAGCTGTTTTTT.